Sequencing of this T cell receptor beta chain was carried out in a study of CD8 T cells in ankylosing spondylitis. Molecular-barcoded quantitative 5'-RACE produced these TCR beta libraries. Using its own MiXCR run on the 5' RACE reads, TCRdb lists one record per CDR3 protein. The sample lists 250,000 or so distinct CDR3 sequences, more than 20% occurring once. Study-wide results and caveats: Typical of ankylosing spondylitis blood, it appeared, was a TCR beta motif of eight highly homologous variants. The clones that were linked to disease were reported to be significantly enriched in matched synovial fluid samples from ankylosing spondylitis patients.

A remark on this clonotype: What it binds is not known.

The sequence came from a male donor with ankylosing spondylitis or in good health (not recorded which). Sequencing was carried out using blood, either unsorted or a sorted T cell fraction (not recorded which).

Written as DNA, the CDR3 is TGCGCCAGCAGCCACACCCAGACTAGCGGGGGGGCGGTTGAGCAGTTCTTC. Translating it yields CASSHTQTSGGAVEQFF. The V and J genes are TRBV4-1 and TRBJ2-1; TRBD2 aligns across 14 bases. This CDR3 has 17 amino acids. Trimming took 3 bases from V and 9 from J; bases not matched to a gene: 10. Germline CDR1 MGHRA, CDR2 YSYEKL.